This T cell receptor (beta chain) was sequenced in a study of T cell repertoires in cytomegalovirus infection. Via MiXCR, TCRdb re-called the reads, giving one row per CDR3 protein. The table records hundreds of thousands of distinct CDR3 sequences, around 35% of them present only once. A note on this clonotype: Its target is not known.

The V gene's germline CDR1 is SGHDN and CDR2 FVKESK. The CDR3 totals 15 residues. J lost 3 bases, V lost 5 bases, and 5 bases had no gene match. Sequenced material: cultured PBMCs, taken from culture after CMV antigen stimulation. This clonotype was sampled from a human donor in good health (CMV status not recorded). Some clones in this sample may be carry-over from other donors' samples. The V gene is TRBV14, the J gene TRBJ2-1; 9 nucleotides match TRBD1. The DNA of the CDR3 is TGTGCCAGCAGCGGCCGGGACAGGGACTACAATGAGCAGTTCTTC. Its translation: CASSGRDRDYNEQFF.